A single sample is the source of the 4 T cell receptor beta chains below, sequenced in a study of cytomegalovirus exposure and HLA in healthy donors. Profiling relied on immunoSEQ multiplex PCR, and the TCRdb table lists in-frame clones only, not all of them. The top ten clones hold 3% to 3.5% of a sample with some 40,000 clones, around 93% of them seen once. The material sequenced was PBMCs. The source is a man between 18 and 35 years old in good health and CMV-seronegative.

A few counts support this clone. V usage is TRBV30 and J usage is TRBJ2-7; D gene ambiguous. This CDR3 comprises 11 residues. CDR1 is GTSNPN, CDR2 SVGIG, per germline (reference sequence). Trimming left V 5 bases short and J 11 bases short, with 16 bases between. DNA for the CDR3: TGTGCCTGGGGTCAAGAGGCTCGGGAGTACTTC. Translating gives CAWGQEAREYF.

V gene TRBV10-1 combines with J gene TRBJ2-7, with 7 bases identical to TRBD1. In germline, CDR1 is WNHNN, CDR2 SYGVQD (reference sequence). The CDR3 totals 13 residues. Trimming at V came to 3 bases and at J to 1 base, leaving 0 bases not matched to a gene. DNA for the CDR3: TGCGCCAGCAGTGAACAGGGGTCCTACGAGCAGTACTTC. Its protein is CASSEQGSYEQYF.

The chain uses TRBV2 and TRBJ1-2, with TRBD1 matching over 7 bases. Germline V gene lookup returns CDR1 SNHLY and CDR2 FYNNEI. V lost 11 bases to trimming and J lost 5 bases; unmatched junction nucleotides: 5. CDR3 length: 11 residues. The CDR3 region is CAESTGYGYTF. CDR3 coding DNA: TGTGCCGAATCGACAGGGTATGGCTACACCTTC.

For the CDR3, the DNA is TGTGCCAGCAGTTTACGGGGTACGGGATACTACGAGCAGTACTTC. Its translation: CASSLRGTGYYEQYF. The chain has TRBV27 and TRBJ2-7, with D tentatively TRBD2 (5 bases). The CDR3 runs 15 residues. V dropped 2 bases and J dropped 3 bases, with 14 bases sitting between them. Germline-derived CDR1 and CDR2 are MNHEY and SMNVEV (reference sequence).